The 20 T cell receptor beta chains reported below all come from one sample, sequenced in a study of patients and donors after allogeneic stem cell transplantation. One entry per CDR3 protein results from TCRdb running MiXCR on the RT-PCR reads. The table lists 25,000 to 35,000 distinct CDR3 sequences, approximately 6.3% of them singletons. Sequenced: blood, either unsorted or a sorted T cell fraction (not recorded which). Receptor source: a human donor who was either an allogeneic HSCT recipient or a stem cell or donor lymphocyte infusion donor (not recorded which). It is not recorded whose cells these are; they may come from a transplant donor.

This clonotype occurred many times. CDR3 DNA sequence: TGCGCCAGCAGCTCCCTGTCAGGCTACCAAGAGACCCAGTACTTC. Its protein is CASSSLSGYQETQYF. This chain links TRBV5-1 with TRBJ2-5, with D unclear. CDR1 SGHRS and CDR2 YFSETQ come from the germline V gene. With 3 bases removed from V and 0 bases from J, the gap between germline ends came to 12 bases. The CDR3 is 15 amino acids.

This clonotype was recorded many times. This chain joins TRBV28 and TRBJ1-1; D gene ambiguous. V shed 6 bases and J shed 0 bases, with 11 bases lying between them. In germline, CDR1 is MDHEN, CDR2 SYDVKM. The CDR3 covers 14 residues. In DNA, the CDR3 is TGTGCCAGCAGGTACACGGGGTTGAACACTGAAGCTTTCTTT. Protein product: CASRYTGLNTEAFF.

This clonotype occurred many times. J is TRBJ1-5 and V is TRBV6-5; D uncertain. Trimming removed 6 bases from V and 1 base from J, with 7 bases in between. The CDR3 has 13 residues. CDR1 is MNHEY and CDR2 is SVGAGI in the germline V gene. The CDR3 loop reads CASSPWSNQPQHF. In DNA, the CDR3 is TGTGCCAGCAGCCCATGGAGCAATCAGCCCCAGCATTTT.

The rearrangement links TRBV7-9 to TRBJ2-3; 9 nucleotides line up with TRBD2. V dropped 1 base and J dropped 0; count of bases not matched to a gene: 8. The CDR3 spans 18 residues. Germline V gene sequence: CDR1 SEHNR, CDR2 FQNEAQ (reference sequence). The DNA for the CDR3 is TGTGCCAGCAGCTTAGGACGACCTAGCGGGACTAGCACAGATACGCAGTATTTT. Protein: CASSLGRPSGTSTDTQYF.

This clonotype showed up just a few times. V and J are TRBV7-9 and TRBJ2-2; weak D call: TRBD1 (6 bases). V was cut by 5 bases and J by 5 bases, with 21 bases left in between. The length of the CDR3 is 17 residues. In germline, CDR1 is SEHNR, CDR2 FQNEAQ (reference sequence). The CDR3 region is CASSERDILRGTGELFF. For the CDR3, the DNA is TGTGCCAGCAGCGAGAGGGACATCCTCAGGGGAACCGGGGAGCTGTTTTTT.

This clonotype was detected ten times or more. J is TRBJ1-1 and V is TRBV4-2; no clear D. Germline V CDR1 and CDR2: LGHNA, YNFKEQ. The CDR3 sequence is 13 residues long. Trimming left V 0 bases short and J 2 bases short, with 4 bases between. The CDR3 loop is CASSQERNTEAFF. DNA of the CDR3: TGTGCCAGCAGCCAAGAACGTAACACTGAAGCTTTCTTT.

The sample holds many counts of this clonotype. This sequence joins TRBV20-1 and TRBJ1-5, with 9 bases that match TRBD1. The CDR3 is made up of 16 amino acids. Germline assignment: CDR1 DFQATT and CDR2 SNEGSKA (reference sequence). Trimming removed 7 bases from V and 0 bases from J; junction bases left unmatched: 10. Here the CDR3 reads CSGLTGGTYSNQPQHF. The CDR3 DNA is TGCAGTGGGCTAACAGGGGGCACGTATAGCAATCAGCCCCAGCATTTT.

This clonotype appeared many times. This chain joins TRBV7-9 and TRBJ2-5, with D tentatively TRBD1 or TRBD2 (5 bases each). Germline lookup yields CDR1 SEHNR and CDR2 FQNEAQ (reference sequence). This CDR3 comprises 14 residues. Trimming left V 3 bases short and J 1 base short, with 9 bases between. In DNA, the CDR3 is TGTGCCAGCAGCTTCGGGACCTTCCAAGAGACCCAGTACTTC. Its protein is CASSFGTFQETQYF.

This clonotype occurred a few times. The CDR3 reads CASSETNVNYEQYF. DNA for the CDR3: TGTGCCAGCAGTGAGACTAATGTAAACTACGAGCAGTACTTC. The V gene is TRBV2, the J gene TRBJ2-7; a possible D gene is TRBD2 (5 bases). This CDR3 is 14 amino acids long. The germline V and J ends were trimmed by 3 bases and 3 bases, with 12 bases remaining between them. Germline loops: CDR1 SNHLY, CDR2 FYNNEI.

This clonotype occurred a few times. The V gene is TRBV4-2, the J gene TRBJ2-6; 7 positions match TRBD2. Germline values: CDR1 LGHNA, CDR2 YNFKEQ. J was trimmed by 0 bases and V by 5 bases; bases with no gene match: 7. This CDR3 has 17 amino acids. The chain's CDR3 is CASSGLGSASGANVLTF. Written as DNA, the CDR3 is TGTGCCAGCAGCGGACTAGGATCTGCCTCTGGGGCCAACGTCCTGACTTTC.

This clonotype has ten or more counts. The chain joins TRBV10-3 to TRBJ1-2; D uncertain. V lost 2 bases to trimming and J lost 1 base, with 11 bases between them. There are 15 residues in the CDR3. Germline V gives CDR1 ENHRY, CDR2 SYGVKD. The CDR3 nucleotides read TGTGCCATCAGTGAGAGTCGGTGGGGTAACTATGGCTACACCTTC. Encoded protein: CAISESRWGNYGYTF.

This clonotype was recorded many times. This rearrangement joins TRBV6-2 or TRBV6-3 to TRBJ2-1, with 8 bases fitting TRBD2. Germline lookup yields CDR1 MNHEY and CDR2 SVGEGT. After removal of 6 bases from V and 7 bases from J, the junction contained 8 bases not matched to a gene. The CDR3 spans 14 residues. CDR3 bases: TGTGCCAGCAGAACTACCGGGACTAGGAATGAGCAGTTCTTC. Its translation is CASRTTGTRNEQFF.

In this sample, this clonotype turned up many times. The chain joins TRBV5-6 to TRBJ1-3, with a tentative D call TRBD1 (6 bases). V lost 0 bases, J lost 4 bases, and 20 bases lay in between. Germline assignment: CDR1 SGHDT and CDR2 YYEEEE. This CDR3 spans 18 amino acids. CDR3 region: CASSLAVRTALLGNTIYF. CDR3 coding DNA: TGTGCCAGCAGCTTGGCCGTTCGGACAGCCCTCCTGGGAAACACCATATATTTT.

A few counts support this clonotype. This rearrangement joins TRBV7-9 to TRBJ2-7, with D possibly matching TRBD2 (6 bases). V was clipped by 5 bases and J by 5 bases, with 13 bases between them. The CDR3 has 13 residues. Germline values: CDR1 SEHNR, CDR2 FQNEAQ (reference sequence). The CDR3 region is CASSTGRNHEQYF. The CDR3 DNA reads TGTGCCAGCAGCACCGGGAGAAACCACGAGCAGTACTTC.

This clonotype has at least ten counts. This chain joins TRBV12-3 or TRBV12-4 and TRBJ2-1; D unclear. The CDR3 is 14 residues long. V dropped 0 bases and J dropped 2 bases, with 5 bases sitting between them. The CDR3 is CASSLALTYNEQFF. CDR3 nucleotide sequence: TGTGCCAGCAGTTTAGCCCTTACCTACAATGAGCAGTTCTTC.

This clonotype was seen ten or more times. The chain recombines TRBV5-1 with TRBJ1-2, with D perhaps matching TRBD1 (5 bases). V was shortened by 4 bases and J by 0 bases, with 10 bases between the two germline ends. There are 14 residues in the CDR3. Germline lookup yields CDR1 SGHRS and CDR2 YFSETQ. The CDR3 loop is CASSHGTSNYGYTF. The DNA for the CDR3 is TGCGCCAGCAGCCATGGGACCTCTAACTATGGCTACACCTTC.

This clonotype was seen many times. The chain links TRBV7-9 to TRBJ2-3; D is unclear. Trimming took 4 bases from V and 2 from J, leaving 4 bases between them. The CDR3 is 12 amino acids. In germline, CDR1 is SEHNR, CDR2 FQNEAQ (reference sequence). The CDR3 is CASSSLTDTQYF. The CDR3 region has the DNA TGTGCCAGCAGCTCCCTCACAGATACGCAGTATTTT.

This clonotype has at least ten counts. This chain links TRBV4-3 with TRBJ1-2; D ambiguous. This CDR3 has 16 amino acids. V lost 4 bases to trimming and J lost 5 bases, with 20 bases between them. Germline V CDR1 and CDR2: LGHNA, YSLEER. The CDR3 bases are TGCGCCAGCAGCCGTTCCTTATCCGAAGTATGGTATGGCTACACCTTC. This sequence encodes CASSRSLSEVWYGYTF.

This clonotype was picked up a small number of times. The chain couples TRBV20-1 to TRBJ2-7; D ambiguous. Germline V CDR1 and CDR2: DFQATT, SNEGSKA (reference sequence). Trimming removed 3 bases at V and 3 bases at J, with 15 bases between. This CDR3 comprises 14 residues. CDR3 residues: CSASNGVINYEQYF. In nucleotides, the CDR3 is TGCAGTGCTAGCAACGGTGTCATTAACTACGAGCAGTACTTC.

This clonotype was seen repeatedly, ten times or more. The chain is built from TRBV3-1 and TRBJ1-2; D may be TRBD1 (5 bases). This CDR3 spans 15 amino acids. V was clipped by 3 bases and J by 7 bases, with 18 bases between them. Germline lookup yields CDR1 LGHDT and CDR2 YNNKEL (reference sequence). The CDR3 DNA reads TGTGCCAGCAGCCACCTAGCATCGGGGGAGCCTGGCTACACCTTC. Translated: CASSHLASGEPGYTF. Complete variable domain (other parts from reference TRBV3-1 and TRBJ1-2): DTAVSQTPKYLVTQMGNDKSIKCEQNLGHDTMYWYKQDSKKFLKIMFSYNNKELIINETVPNRFSPKSPDKAHLNLHINSLELGDSAVYFCASSHLASGEPGYTFGSGTRLTVV.